The 19 T cell receptor beta chains reported below all come from one sample, sequenced in a study of OX40 agonist ivuxolimab in advanced cancers. This table comes from immunoSEQ multiplex PCR, and its TCRdb copy is limited to in-frame clones, with some not included. This table has over 55,000 clones, 86% appearing once. The sample in question was CD4+ or CD8+ T cells sorted from blood, obtained in a trial of the OX40 agonist ivuxolimab. These receptors all stem from an adult with an advanced solid tumor such as melanoma, head and neck, liver or kidney cancer.

V gene TRBV7-2 combines with J gene TRBJ1-1, with D maybe TRBD1 (6 bases). CDR1 SGHTA and CDR2 FQGNSA come from the germline V gene. The CDR3 has 13 amino acids. Trimming took off 5 bases at V and 1 base at J, with 8 bases between the two ends. In nucleotides, the CDR3 is TGTGCCAGCAGCACGGGACAGAACACTGAAGCTTTCTTT. Protein product: CASSTGQNTEAFF.

The chain joins TRBV20-1 to TRBJ1-2, with D tentatively TRBD1 (5 bases). Germline V gives CDR1 DFQATT, CDR2 SNEGSKA (reference sequence). Trimming shortened V by 6 bases and J by 7 bases, and 12 bases separated the two germline ends. The CDR3 is 11 amino acids. The CDR3 DNA sequence: TGCAGTGCCACGACAGAGTCTGGCTACACCTTC. This sequence encodes CSATTESGYTF.

V usage is TRBV7-2 and J usage is TRBJ2-7; possibly TRBD1 for D (5 bases). Germline CDR1 and CDR2: SGHTA and FQGNSA. The CDR3 spans 14 residues. Trimming removed 2 bases from V and 3 bases from J, with 11 bases in between. The DNA of the CDR3 is TGTGCCAGCAGCTTATCGGGCCAGGGCTACGAGCAGTACTTC. Protein product: CASSLSGQGYEQYF.

This clone was seen more than once but under ten times. This sequence joins TRBV29-1 and TRBJ2-6; TRBD1 might be the D (6 bases). Germline CDR1 SQVTM, CDR2 ANQGSEA. V was shortened by 6 bases and J by 0 bases, with 15 bases between the two germline ends. This CDR3 region has 16 residues. The CDR3 loop is CSVSRDTDSGANVLTF. The CDR3 DNA reads as TGCAGCGTCAGCCGGGACACCGACTCTGGGGCCAACGTCCTGACTTTC.

This clone has only one observation. The chain is built from TRBV7-2 and TRBJ1-1, with D uncertain. V lost 4 bases and J lost 1, with 7 bases in between. The length of the CDR3 is 13 residues. The germline gives CDR1 SGHTA, CDR2 FQGNSA. The DNA for the CDR3 is TGTGCCAGCAGCTATGGGCCGAACACTGAAGCTTTCTTT. Protein product: CASSYGPNTEAFF.

The rearrangement links TRBV6-1 to TRBJ2-1; 9 bases are shared with TRBD1. The germline V gene encodes CDR1 MNHNS and CDR2 SASEGT. The CDR3 runs 15 residues. The V and J ends lost 6 bases and 7 bases, in that order; junction bases with no gene match: 10. CDR3: CASRQGQGTWNEQFF. The CDR3 region has the DNA TGTGCCAGCAGGCAGGGACAGGGAACGTGGAATGAGCAGTTCTTC.

This clone was counted between two and nine times. V gene TRBV2 combines with J gene TRBJ1-2, with D hard to call. Trimming cost V 6 bases and J 8 bases, with 16 bases left between them. The CDR3 has 13 residues. Germline V gene lookup returns CDR1 SNHLY and CDR2 FYNNEI. The CDR3 DNA is TGTGCCAGCAGATCGACGGTCGAGGGAGGCTACACCTTC. It is translated as CASRSTVEGGYTF.

This clone was seen once. The chain carries TRBV23-1 and TRBJ2-4; either TRBD1 or TRBD2 may fit D (5 bases each). TRBV23-1 carries the ORF label, with uncertain function. Trimming stripped 2 bases from V and 6 bases from J, with 20 bases between. The CDR3 loop spans 17 amino acids. The CDR3: CASSQADPGPRRNIQYF. In DNA form, the CDR3 reads TGCGCCAGCAGTCAAGCCGACCCGGGACCCCGGCGAAACATTCAGTACTTC.

In its sample, this clone was seen once. The chain recombines TRBV2 with TRBJ2-2; no definite D call. This CDR3 spans 15 amino acids. The V gene's germline CDR1 is SNHLY and CDR2 FYNNEI. V gave up 5 bases and J gave up 2 bases, with 12 bases separating them. In nucleotides, the CDR3 is TGTGCCAGCAGTTGGACGGGCGTTAACACCGGGGAGCTGTTTTTT. Translated: CASSWTGVNTGELFF.

V gene TRBV7-3 combines with J gene TRBJ2-2, with D unresolved. V gave up 4 bases and J gave up 0 bases, with 6 bases separating them. Germline loops: CDR1 SGHTA, CDR2 FQGTGA. This CDR3 contains 14 residues. CDR3 loop: CASSSLPNTGELFF. The CDR3, as DNA: TGTGCCAGCAGCTCCCTTCCGAACACCGGGGAGCTGTTTTTT. Using reference TRBV7-3 and TRBJ2-2 for the parts outside the CDR3, the full variable domain is GAGVSQTPSNKVTEKGKYVELRCDPISGHTALYWYRQSLGQGPEFLIYFQGTGAADDSGLPNDRFFAVRPEGSVSTLKIQRTERGDSAVYLCASSSLPNTGELFFGEGSRLTVL.

The chain employs TRBV2 and TRBJ2-3; D unclear. CDR3 length: 14 amino acids. Germline V gene lookup returns CDR1 SNHLY and CDR2 FYNNEI. The V end lost 1 base, the J end lost 3 bases, and 8 bases lay between the germline ends. The CDR3 loop is CASSEGSRTDTQYF. The CDR3 bases are TGTGCCAGCAGTGAAGGGTCCCGGACAGATACGCAGTATTTT. The full variable domain, completed using reference TRBV2 and TRBJ2-3, is EPEVTQTPSHQVTQMGQEVILRCVPISNHLYFYWYRQILGQKVEFLVSFYNNEISEKSEIFDDQFSVERPDGSNFTLKIRSTKLEDSAMYFCASSEGSRTDTQYFGPGTRLTVL.

The chain is built from TRBV7-2 and TRBJ2-7, with D maybe TRBD1 (5 bases). CDR3 size: 13 residues. In germline, CDR1 is SGHTA, CDR2 FQGNSA. V lost 1 base to trimming and J lost 4 bases, with 8 bases between them. The CDR3 protein is CASSLGREYEQYF. The DNA for the CDR3 is TGTGCCAGCAGCTTAGGCAGGGAATACGAGCAGTACTTC. Variable domain in full (rest from reference TRBV7-2 and TRBJ2-7): GAGVSQSPSNKVTEKGKDVELRCDPISGHTALYWYRQSLGQGLEFLIYFQGNSAPDKSGLPSDRFSAERTGGSVSTLTIQRTQQEDSAVYLCASSLGREYEQYFGPGTRLTVT.

The rearrangement joins TRBV11-2 to TRBJ1-6; D is unresolved. V was clipped by 5 bases and J by 7 bases, with 15 bases between them. The CDR3 loop spans 15 amino acids. The germline V gene has CDR1 SGHAT and CDR2 FQNNGV. CDR3 DNA sequence: TGTGCCAGCAGCGATAGACCCGGTGGGAATTCACCCCTCCACTTT. Translated, it gives CASSDRPGGNSPLHF. Complete variable domain (other parts from reference TRBV11-2 and TRBJ1-6): EAGVAQSPRYKIIEKRQSVAFWCNPISGHATLYWYQQILGQGPKLLIQFQNNGVVDDSQLPKDRFSAERLKGVDSTLKIQPAKLEDSAVYLCASSDRPGGNSPLHFGNGTRLTVT.

The chain combines TRBV5-1 with TRBJ2-2; D is undetermined. Trimming removed 3 bases at V and 0 bases at J, with 6 bases between. The germline CDR1 and CDR2 sequences are SGHRS and YFSETQ. This CDR3 region has 14 residues. As DNA, the CDR3 is TGCGCCAGCAGCTCACGCACGAACACCGGGGAGCTGTTTTTT. Its protein product is CASSSRTNTGELFF.

The V call is TRBV15, the J call TRBJ1-1, with D unresolved. The V end lost 1 base, the J end lost 1 base, and 7 bases lay between the germline ends. The CDR3 contains 14 residues. Germline loops: CDR1 LNHNV, CDR2 YYDKDF (reference sequence). The CDR3 nucleotides are TGTGCCACCAGCAGAGGGGGAGCGAACACTGAAGCTTTCTTT. Translation gives CATSRGGANTEAFF.

The J gene is TRBJ1-3, the V gene TRBV19; no clear D gene. This CDR3 contains 13 residues. The germline V gene has CDR1 LNHDA and CDR2 SQIVND (reference sequence). The germline V and J ends were trimmed by 7 bases and 4 bases, with 11 bases remaining between them. The CDR3 loop reads CASTRIVGNTIYF. The CDR3 coding sequence is TGTGCCAGTACGCGGATCGTCGGAAACACCATATATTTT. The whole variable domain, remainder taken from reference TRBV19 and TRBJ1-3, is DGGITQSPKYLFRKEGQNVTLSCEQNLNHDAMYWYRQDPGQGLRLIYYSQIVNDFQKGDIAEGYSVSREKKESFPLTVTSAQKNPTAFYLCASTRIVGNTIYFGEGSWLTVV.

This sequence joins TRBV7-2 and TRBJ1-1; perhaps TRBD1 as D (5 bases). The V end was cut by 7 bases, the J end by 4 bases, with 16 bases between. This CDR3 is 14 amino acids long. Germline V gene sequence: CDR1 SGHTA, CDR2 FQGNSA. In nucleotides, the CDR3 is TGTGCCAGCAACTATTTTAGGGGCGGCACTGAAGCTTTCTTT. Translated, it gives CASNYFRGGTEAFF.

This clone was picked up a small number of times. The J gene is TRBJ1-5, the V gene TRBV30; 8 bases agree with TRBD1. J gave up 0 bases and V 3 bases, and 4 bases lay outside the gene matches. CDR3 length: 15 residues. Germline values: CDR1 GTSNPN, CDR2 SVGIG (reference sequence). The CDR3 spells CAWSLGTGSNQPQHF. The CDR3 nucleotides are TGTGCCTGGAGCCTGGGGACAGGTAGCAATCAGCCCCAGCATTTT.

This clone was counted a single time. The chain employs TRBV19 and TRBJ1-6; D gene unclear. Germline CDR1 reads LNHDA; CDR2 reads SQIVND (reference sequence). The CDR3 sequence is 14 residues long. Trimming took off 2 bases at V and 7 bases at J, with 9 bases between the two ends. CDR3 DNA sequence: TGTGCCAGTAGTATAATAGACTTGAATTCACCCCTCCACTTT. Its protein is CASSIIDLNSPLHF. The whole variable domain, remainder taken from reference TRBV19 and TRBJ1-6, is DGGITQSPKYLFRKEGQNVTLSCEQNLNHDAMYWYRQDPGQGLRLIYYSQIVNDFQKGDIAEGYSVSREKKESFPLTVTSAQKNPTAFYLCASSIIDLNSPLHFGNGTRLTVT.